This T cell receptor beta chain was recorded in a study of blood T cell repertoires in COVID-19. TCRdb's copy holds only in-frame clones and misses some; the assay was immunoSEQ multiplex PCR. Seen here are 100,000 to 150,000 clones, approximately 74% observed once, and the top ten hold 4.5% to 6%. Per germline, CDR1 LNHNV and CDR2 YYDKDF (reference sequence). There are 17 residues in the CDR3. V dropped 0 bases and J dropped 2 bases, with 16 bases sitting between them. The TCR sequence derives from a man of 80 years or more with COVID-19, enrolled during active disease. This chain links TRBV15 with TRBJ1-2; no reliable D call. Sequencing input: peripheral blood. The CDR3 DNA follows: TGTGCCACCAGCAGAGATTTTAGCAGCCTCTTGAACTATGGCTACACCTTC. Amino acids: CATSRDFSSLLNYGYTF.